This TCR beta chain appears in the sequencing data of a study of cytomegalovirus exposure and HLA in healthy donors. Study background: About 79% of 300 to 450 genotyped donors fell in the Caucasian-associated ancestry cluster. Broader study findings: A later analysis reported that several of the most significant clusters appeared to be linked to common viral pathogens, among them Epstein-Barr virus. TCR beta V segments were, for the most part, productive about 87% or about 30% of the time in an earlier analysis.

Germline loops: CDR1 MNHNS, CDR2 SASEGT. Germline trimming cut 4 bases from V and 6 bases from J; bases unmatched to any gene: 8. The CDR3 is made up of 15 amino acids. Note on this clone: Its antigen is not known.

A multiplex PCR was run with 60 Vbeta primers and 13 Jbeta primers. In the authors' methods: Later reanalysis found tens of millions of unique TCR beta chains, about 10 million of them shared. Clones were read by immunoSEQ multiplex PCR, and TCRdb kept only the in-frame ones, dropping some. V and J calls plus clone size are reproduced from that table; the DNA served to infer D and trimming. The table has around 170,000 clones, less than 75% seen once. This chain joins TRBV6-1 and TRBJ1-4; 7 bases match TRBD1. The specimen was PBMCs. This TCR derives from a girl aged 10 to 17 in good health and CMV-seronegative. The CDR3, as DNA: TGTGCCAGCAGTGCTCGGACAGGCCTGGATGAAAAACTGTTTTTT. Amino acids: CASSARTGLDEKLFF.